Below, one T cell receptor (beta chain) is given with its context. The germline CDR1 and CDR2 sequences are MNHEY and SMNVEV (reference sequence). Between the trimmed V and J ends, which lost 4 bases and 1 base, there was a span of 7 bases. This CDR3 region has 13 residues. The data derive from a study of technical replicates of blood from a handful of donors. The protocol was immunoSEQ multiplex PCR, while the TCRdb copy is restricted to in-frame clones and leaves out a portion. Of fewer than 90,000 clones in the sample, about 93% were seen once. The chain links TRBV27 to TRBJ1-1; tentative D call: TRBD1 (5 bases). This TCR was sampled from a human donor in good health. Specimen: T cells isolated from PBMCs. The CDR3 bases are TGTGCCAGCAGTTCAGGGTGGAACACTGAAGCTTTCTTT. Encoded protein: CASSSGWNTEAFF.